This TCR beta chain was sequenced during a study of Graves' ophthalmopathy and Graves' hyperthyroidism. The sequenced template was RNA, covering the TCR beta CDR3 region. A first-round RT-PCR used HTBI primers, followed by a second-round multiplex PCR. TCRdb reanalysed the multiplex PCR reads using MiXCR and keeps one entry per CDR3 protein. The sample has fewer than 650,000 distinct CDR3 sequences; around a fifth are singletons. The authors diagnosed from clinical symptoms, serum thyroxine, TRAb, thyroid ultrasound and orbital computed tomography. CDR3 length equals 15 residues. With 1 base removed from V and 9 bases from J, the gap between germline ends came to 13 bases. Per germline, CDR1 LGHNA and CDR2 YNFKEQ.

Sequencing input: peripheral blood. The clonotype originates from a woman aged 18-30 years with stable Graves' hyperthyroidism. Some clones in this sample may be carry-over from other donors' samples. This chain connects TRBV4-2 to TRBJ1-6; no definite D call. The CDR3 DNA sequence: TGTGCCAGCAGCCAAGGTCGAATGAGGAGTTCACCCCTCCACTTT. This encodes CASSQGRMRSSPLHF.